A selection of T cell receptor beta chains follows, all from one sample in a study of long-term antiretroviral therapy in people with HIV. Using immunoSEQ multiplex PCR, the repertoire was profiled, and TCRdb retains in-frame clones only, with some absent. This table holds fewer than 35,000 clones, about 97% found once. Material: unsorted PBMCs, obtained 6.9 years after starting antiretroviral therapy. These receptors originate from a man aged 25 to 40 with HIV. The CDR3 runs from the conserved cysteine through the conserved F or W. Each record gives: CDR3 length, clone size, V gene, D gene, J gene, CDR3 protein, CDR3 DNA. A D gene is named only where the DNA matches it firmly. The size field is filled for only some rows; it gives once, few, many or a size class.

16	.	TRBV30	.	TRBJ1-2	CAWSVLTADRGYGYTF	TGTGCCTGGAGTGTTCTAACCGCCGATCGAGGCTATGGCTACACCTTC
17	.	TRBV11-2	TRBD2	TRBJ2-1	CASSLETFSGRTDEQFF	TGTGCCAGCAGCTTAGAGACTTTCAGCGGGAGAACGGATGAGCAGTTCTTC
17	.	TRBV4-2	.	TRBJ1-4	CASSPPAGVRTDEKLFF	TGTGCCAGCAGCCCCCCTGCTGGGGTAAGGACTGATGAAAAACTGTTTTTT
13	.	TRBV5-1	.	TRBJ1-1	CASSLNPNTEAFF	TGCGCCAGCAGCTTGAACCCGAACACTGAAGCTTTCTTT
12	.	TRBV2	.	TRBJ2-7	CASQGPSYEQYF	TGTGCCAGCCAGGGCCCCAGCTACGAGCAGTACTTC
11	.	TRBV20-1	.	TRBJ2-5	CSAQFQETQYF	TGCAGTGCCCAGTTCCAAGAGACCCAGTACTTC
14	.	TRBV11-1	TRBD2	TRBJ2-5	CASSKGLAVWDQYF	TGTGCCAGCAGCAAGGGGCTAGCGGTGTGGGACCAGTACTTC
14	.	TRBV5-1	.	TRBJ1-1	CASSLEGDEGEAFF	TGCGCCAGCAGCTTAGAGGGTGACGAGGGTGAAGCTTTCTTT
16	.	TRBV6-6	TRBD2	TRBJ2-1	CASSQLAGGPYNEQFF	TGTGCCAGCAGTCAACTAGCGGGAGGGCCCTACAATGAGCAGTTCTTC
15	.	TRBV7-9	TRBD2	TRBJ2-1	CASSLDRTSGSVQFF	TGTGCCAGCAGCTTAGATCGGACTAGCGGGAGTGTGCAGTTCTTC
16	.	TRBV5-1	.	TRBJ2-2	CASSLAGTFPNGELFF	TGCGCCAGCAGCTTGGCCGGGACGTTCCCTAACGGGGAGCTGTTTTTT
12	.	TRBV5-1	.	TRBJ2-1	CASSLFANEQFF	TGCGCCAGCAGCTTGTTTGCCAATGAGCAGTTCTTC
15	.	TRBV7-2	.	TRBJ2-7	CASSLQQGLTYEQYF	TGTGCCAGCAGCTTACAACAGGGTCTCACCTACGAGCAGTACTTC
13	.	TRBV7-6	.	TRBJ2-5	CASSLGPEETQYF	TGTGCCAGCAGCTTAGGTCCAGAAGAGACCCAGTACTTC
15	.	TRBV2	.	TRBJ1-2	CASSEADTGLGGYTF	TGTGCCAGCAGTGAAGCAGATACAGGACTTGGCGGCTACACCTTC
14	.	TRBV5-1	.	TRBJ2-6	CASSLAVGANVLTF	TGCGCCAGCAGCTTGGCCGTCGGGGCCAACGTCCTGACTTTC
14	.	TRBV19	.	TRBJ1-6	CASSIPQQGSPLHF	TGTGCCAGTAGTATACCCCAACAGGGATCACCCCTCCACTTT
14	.	TRBV11-3	TRBD2	TRBJ2-3	CASSRGRATDTQYF	TGTGCCAGCAGCCGCGGGAGGGCGACAGATACGCAGTATTTT
14	once	TRBV25-1	TRBD1	TRBJ1-1	CASSPGTVGTEAFF	TGTGCCAGCAGTCCCGGGACAGTGGGGACTGAAGCTTTCTTT
13	.	TRBV27	.	TRBJ1-1	CASSITGGTEAFF	TGTGCCAGCAGTATAACGGGGGGCACTGAAGCTTTCTTT
13	.	TRBV7-9	.	TRBJ2-7	CASSSRSSYEQYF	TGTGCCAGCAGCTCCCGGTCATCCTACGAGCAGTACTTC
13	.	TRBV7-2	.	TRBJ2-5	CASSLEPEETQYF	TGTGCCAGCAGCTTAGAACCAGAAGAGACCCAGTACTTC
14	.	TRBV7-9	TRBD1	TRBJ1-1	CASSRDRGTTEAFF	TGTGCCAGCAGCCGTGACAGGGGAACGACTGAAGCTTTCTTT
14	once	TRBV2	.	TRBJ2-5	CASTAPGAKETQYF	TGTGCCAGCACCGCCCCGGGAGCTAAAGAGACCCAGTACTTC
13	.	TRBV7-2	.	TRBJ1-1	CASSLRSGLKAFF	TGTGCCAGCAGCTTAAGATCCGGGCTTAAAGCTTTCTTT
15	.	TRBV6-1	TRBD1	TRBJ1-2	CASTGTGEVGYGYTF	TGTGCCAGCACTGGGACAGGGGAAGTTGGCTATGGCTACACCTTC
15	.	TRBV30	TRBD2	TRBJ2-1	CAWNNPSGKEVAQFF	TGTGCCTGGAATAACCCTAGCGGGAAGGAGGTTGCGCAGTTCTTC
14	.	TRBV5-6	.	TRBJ1-6	CASSPERTDSPLHF	TGTGCCAGCAGCCCGGAGCGGACAGATTCACCCCTCCACTTT
15	.	TRBV5-1	TRBD2	TRBJ2-3	CASSLAAGGTDTQYF	TGCGCCAGCAGCTTGGCAGCGGGGGGCACAGATACGCAGTATTTT
17	.	TRBV4-1	.	TRBJ2-2	CASSREQPGGYTGELFF	TGCGCCAGCAGCCGAGAGCAGCCTGGGGGATACACCGGGGAGCTGTTTTTT
14	.	TRBV18	.	TRBJ2-2	CASSLQDLTGELFF	TGTGCCAGCTCACTTCAAGATCTGACCGGGGAGCTGTTTTTT
13	.	TRBV7-9	.	TRBJ1-3	CASKDSSGNTIYF	TGTGCCAGCAAAGACAGCTCTGGAAACACCATATATTTT
15	.	TRBV4-2	.	TRBJ1-1	CASSQGFRTSTEAFF	TGTGCCAGCAGCCAAGGTTTCAGGACGAGCACTGAAGCTTTCTTT
15	.	TRBV10-3	TRBD2	TRBJ2-7	CAISESWEGEAEQYF	TGTGCCATCAGTGAGTCGTGGGAGGGCGAGGCCGAGCAGTACTTC